This TCR beta chain was recovered during a study of early T cells in non-severe SARS-CoV-2 infection. About the study: Bulk RNA isolated from unsorted whole blood underwent sequencing; chains were not paired.

Findings and limits, study-wide: Missing private and CD4 specificities, VDJdb matching favored anti-spike CD8 responses.

This clonotype was recorded at least ten times. The antigen remains undetermined. Germline CDR1 SQVTM, CDR2 ANQGSEA. The CDR3 contains 15 residues. The J segment lost 9 bases and the V segment lost 1 base, leaving 12 bases of the junction unmatched. As part of library construction, unique molecular identifiers were attached to individual cDNA molecules. Using its own MiXCR run on the 5' RACE reads, TCRdb lists one record per CDR3 protein. There are roughly 76,000 distinct CDR3 sequences in the sample; more than 9% occur only once, and 3.5% to 5% lies in the top ten. This chain links TRBV29-1 with TRBJ2-1, with 7 bases fitting TRBD1. The sequence was collected from an adult who was a healthcare worker with PCR-confirmed SARS-CoV-2 infection or an uninfected control (not recorded which). Sequencing used whole blood. The CDR3 DNA reads as TGCAGCGTTGAAGGGACAGGCGTCCCTAGGAGTGAGCAGTTCTTC. Translation: CSVEGTGVPRSEQFF.